Presented here are 28 T cell receptor beta chains from one specimen sequenced in a study of T cells in Graves' hyperthyroidism and ophthalmopathy (dated by TCRdb to about 2019). The library relied on multiplex PCR. These reads were obtained on an Illumina HiSeq 2000. TCR beta CDR3 regions were amplified from RNA transcripts. A first-round RT-PCR of the TCR CDR3 used the HTBI primer set with the Qiagen OneStep RT-PCR kit. Through fastp at Q25 and MiXCR, TCRdb rebuilt clones from the public reads, retaining in-frame beta chains. Rows with one shared CDR3 protein collapse into an entry with the most common genes and DNA. The sample table records roughly 160,000 distinct CDR3 sequences; 9.4% of these occur just once. The top ten clones comprise over 20% of the sample. Sequenced material: blood. The receptors come from a woman aged 18-35 years with Graves' hyperthyroidism that later progressed to Graves' ophthalmopathy.

This chain joins TRBV2 and TRBJ1-6; D gene uncertain. The CDR3 spans 13 residues. Trimming removed 3 bases at V and 13 bases at J, with 13 bases between. Germline assignment: CDR1 SNHLY and CDR2 FYNNEI. The CDR3 region is CASSDGAGRPLHF. The CDR3, as DNA: TGTGCCAGCAGTGATGGAGCGGGTAGGCCCCTCCACTTT.

This clonotype occurred many times. V gene TRBV20-1 combines with J gene TRBJ1-2; TRBD1 matches at 8 bases. There are 14 residues in the CDR3. CDR1 DFQATT and CDR2 SNEGSKA come from the germline V gene (reference sequence). Unmatched junction bases numbered 9, after V lost 0 bases and J lost 9 bases. CDR3 residues: CSARDGQGAVSYTF. The CDR3 DNA sequence: TGCAGTGCTAGAGATGGGCAGGGGGCTGTTAGCTACACCTTC.

This clonotype was recorded many times. This chain connects TRBV7-2 to TRBJ1-5; 7 nucleotides agree with TRBD1. The CDR3 runs to 15 residues. V shed 5 bases, J shed 7 bases, and the junction held 11 bases outside the gene matches. Germline V gene data show CDR1 as SGHTA and CDR2 as FQGNSA. CDR3 nucleotide sequence: TGTGCCAGCAGCCCACAAACAGGGGCAAGACAGCCCCAGCATTTT. It specifies CASSPQTGARQPQHF.

Many counts were recorded for this clonotype. V usage is TRBV12-3 or TRBV12-4 and J usage is TRBJ1-3; D gene uncertain. The CDR3 runs 14 residues. V lost 3 bases and J 3 bases, leaving 9 bases between the germline ends. CDR3 protein: CASSLKGSGNTIYF. CDR3 in DNA: TGTGCCAGCAGTTTGAAGGGTAGTGGAAACACCATATATTTT.

Ten or more counts support this clonotype. The rearrangement links TRBV20-1 to TRBJ2-5; D gene unclear. This CDR3 has 12 residues. V gave up 6 bases and J gave up 2 bases, with 10 bases separating them. The germline V gene encodes CDR1 DFQATT and CDR2 SNEGSKA (reference sequence). CDR3 coding DNA: TGCAGTGCCCGCAGTGATCAAGAGACCCAGTACTTC. Translating it yields CSARSDQETQYF.

This clonotype was counted at least ten times. The V gene is TRBV7-9, the J gene TRBJ1-1; tentatively, D is TRBD1 (5 bases). Germline CDR1 reads SEHNR; CDR2 reads FQNEAQ (reference sequence). The CDR3 spans 16 residues. The V end lost 4 bases, the J end lost 3 bases, and 18 bases lay between the germline ends. The CDR3 sequence is CASSSPRGGWDTEAFF. The CDR3 DNA follows: TGTGCCAGCAGCTCCCCCCGCGGGGGGTGGGACACTGAAGCTTTCTTT.

This clonotype was recorded many times. The chain joins TRBV5-1 to TRBJ1-2; weak D call: TRBD1 (5 bases). The CDR3 runs to 15 residues. CDR1 and CDR2 from the germline V gene are SGHRS and YFSETQ. Trimming removed 1 base from V and 2 bases from J, with 12 bases in between. The CDR3 DNA is TGCGCCAGCAGCTTGATACCCCAGGGAAACTATGGCTACACCTTC. This sequence encodes CASSLIPQGNYGYTF. Filled out from reference TRBV5-1 and TRBJ1-2, the complete variable domain reads KAGVTQTPRYLIKTRGQQVTLSCSPISGHRSVSWYQQTPGQGLQFLFEYFSETQRNKGNFPGRFSGRQFSNSRSEMNVSTLELGDSALYLCASSLIPQGNYGYTFGSGTRLTVV.

In its sample, this clonotype was seen a few times. This sequence joins TRBV9 and TRBJ2-7, with 12 nucleotides matching TRBD1. CDR1 is SGDLS, CDR2 YYNGEE, per germline. The CDR3 loop spans 15 amino acids. Trimming took 3 bases from V and 0 from J; bases not matched to a gene: 1. CDR3: CASSAGQGASYEQYF. The CDR3 DNA sequence: TGTGCCAGCAGCGCGGGACAGGGGGCCTCCTACGAGCAGTACTTC.

This clonotype came up a few times. The chain recombines TRBV5-4 with TRBJ1-2; D unresolved. V gave up 3 bases and J gave up 8 bases, with 20 bases separating them. The CDR3 consists of 15 residues. Looked up from germline, CDR1 is SGHNT and CDR2 is YYREEE (reference sequence). CDR3 protein: CASSSPAGILGGYTF. The CDR3 DNA follows: TGTGCCAGCAGCTCACCGGCGGGCATCTTGGGGGGCTACACCTTC.

Ten or more counts support this clonotype. This rearrangement joins TRBV19 to TRBJ1-4; TRBD1 is a possible D gene (6 bases). Germline V gives CDR1 LNHDA, CDR2 SQIVND (reference sequence). Trimming pared 5 bases from V and 5 bases from J, leaving 15 bases between. The CDR3 is 15 amino acids. The CDR3 DNA follows: TGTGCCAGTAGTCCCCAGACAGGTCGGAATGAAAAACTGTTTTTT. Translation: CASSPQTGRNEKLFF. Together with reference TRBV19 and TRBJ1-4, the CDR3 gives the full variable domain: DGGITQSPKYLFRKEGQNVTLSCEQNLNHDAMYWYRQDPGQGLRLIYYSQIVNDFQKGDIAEGYSVSREKKESFPLTVTSAQKNPTAFYLCASSPQTGRNEKLFFGSGTQLSVL.

This clonotype was seen a handful of times. The chain employs TRBV9 and TRBJ1-1; possible D gene TRBD1, 5 bases. The CDR3 contains 16 residues. Trimming removed 4 bases at V and 4 bases at J, with 20 bases between. From germline, CDR1 is SGDLS and CDR2 YYNGEE. The CDR3 is CASSSLPSGVGTEAFF. CDR3 sequence (DNA): TGTGCCAGCAGCTCGCTACCTTCGGGGGTCGGCACTGAAGCTTTCTTT.

This clonotype has at least ten counts. CDR3 nucleotide sequence: TGTGCCAGCAGCCAAGATGGACTGCGGGGGTGGGACACTGAAGCTTTCTTT. It specifies CASSQDGLRGWDTEAFF. J is TRBJ1-1 and V is TRBV14; TRBD1 is a possible D gene (5 bases). The germline V gene has CDR1 SGHDN and CDR2 FVKESK. V gave up 0 bases and J gave up 3 bases, with 17 bases separating them. The CDR3 runs to 17 residues.

This clonotype was observed many times. The V and J genes are TRBV28 and TRBJ2-5; D may correspond to TRBD1 or TRBD2 (5 bases each). Trimming took 4 bases from V and 2 from J, leaving 17 bases between them. This CDR3 contains 16 residues. The V gene's germline CDR1 is MDHEN and CDR2 SYDVKM. In nucleotides, the CDR3 is TGTGCCAGCAGTTACCCTCCGGGACCGAAACAAGAGACCCAGTACTTC. This sequence encodes CASSYPPGPKQETQYF.

This clonotype was seen at least ten times. V is TRBV20-1 and J is TRBJ1-1, with D perhaps matching TRBD1 (5 bases). Germline CDR1 reads DFQATT; CDR2 reads SNEGSKA (reference sequence). V lost 0 bases to trimming and J lost 2 bases, with 16 bases between them. This CDR3 is built from 16 residues. CDR3 sequence: CSARDVLTVSNTEAFF. In nucleotides, the CDR3 is TGCAGTGCTAGAGATGTCCTGACAGTCTCAAACACTGAAGCTTTCTTT.

The sample holds a few counts of this clonotype. The chain has TRBV6-9 and TRBJ2-7, with D tentatively TRBD1 (5 bases). V dropped 3 bases and J dropped 4 bases, with 10 bases sitting between them. Germline V gene sequence: CDR1 MNHGY, CDR2 SVAAGI. This CDR3 region has 13 residues. CDR3 sequence: CASSYQGTYEQYF. Here the CDR3 DNA reads TGTGCCAGCAGTTACCAGGGTACGTACGAGCAGTACTTC.

J is TRBJ1-5 and V is TRBV27, with D possibly matching TRBD1 (5 bases). This CDR3 spans 15 amino acids. Germline lookup yields CDR1 MNHEY and CDR2 SMNVEV (reference sequence). V lost 0 bases to trimming and J lost 1 base, with 7 bases between them. This CDR3 is CASSLSGRSNQPQHF. The DNA for the CDR3 is TGTGCCAGCAGTTTATCGGGACGGAGCAATCAGCCCCAGCATTTT.

The rearrangement joins TRBV6-1 to TRBJ2-1, with no clear D. The CDR3 sequence is 13 residues long. Trimming removed 5 bases from V and 8 bases from J, with 13 bases in between. CDR1 MNHNS and CDR2 SASEGT come from the germline V gene. CDR3 residues: CASSRLGYDEQFF. CDR3 nucleotides: TGTGCCAGCAGTCGATTAGGGTACGATGAGCAGTTCTTC.

As concerns this clonotype: It may be a read error: a sequence one base away is much more abundant. V is TRBV7-2 and J is TRBJ2-7; no clear D gene. CDR3 length: 13 amino acids. V lost 5 bases to trimming and J lost 9 bases, with 17 bases between them. Germline V gives CDR1 SGHTA, CDR2 FQGNSA. DNA of the CDR3: TGTGCCAGCAGCCGAATTATCCCTATGGGGCAGTACTTC. This encodes CASSRIIPMGQYF.

This clonotype was detected many times. The chain joins TRBV12-3 or TRBV12-4 to TRBJ1-3; a weak D match, TRBD1 (5 bases). V was shortened by 2 bases and J by 1 base, with 9 bases between the two germline ends. The CDR3 runs to 15 residues. CDR3 sequence reads: CASSLRAGSGNTIYF. In DNA, the CDR3 is TGTGCCAGCAGTTTAAGGGCAGGGTCTGGAAACACCATATATTTT.

This clonotype was seen many times. The chain combines TRBV12-3 or TRBV12-4 with TRBJ2-5, with a weak D call TRBD2 (6 bases). This CDR3 is built from 14 residues. Trimming left V 3 bases short and J 2 bases short, with 10 bases between. The CDR3 loop reads CASSFSGGQETQYF. CDR3 sequence (DNA): TGTGCCAGCAGTTTTTCCGGGGGACAAGAGACCCAGTACTTC.

This chain connects TRBV14 to TRBJ2-7; possibly TRBD1 for D (6 bases). CDR3 size: 14 residues. Between the trimmed V and J ends, which lost 1 base and 0 bases, there was a span of 7 bases. Germline assignment: CDR1 SGHDN and CDR2 FVKESK. CDR3 sequence reads: CASSQVRGSYEQYF. The CDR3 DNA sequence: TGTGCCAGCAGCCAAGTCAGGGGCTCCTACGAGCAGTACTTC.

The table lists this clonotype with many counts. The V call is TRBV9, the J call TRBJ1-2, with TRBD1 identical over 7 bases. The CDR3 contains 14 residues. Trimming removed 3 bases from V and 3 bases from J; junction bases left unmatched: 5. Germline loops: CDR1 SGDLS, CDR2 YYNGEE. This CDR3 reads CASSAYQGDYGYTF. CDR3 nucleotides: TGTGCCAGCAGCGCATATCAGGGGGACTATGGCTACACCTTC.

This clonotype showed up many times. The gene calls are TRBV13 and TRBJ1-1; 8 bases fit TRBD1. The CDR3 sequence is 15 residues long. The trim removed 2 bases at V and 1 base at J, leaving 3 bases unmatched. CDR1 PRHDT and CDR2 FYEKMQ come from the germline V gene (reference sequence). CDR3 loop: CASSLNDRGNTEAFF. CDR3 coding DNA: TGTGCCAGCAGCTTAAATGACAGGGGGAACACTGAAGCTTTCTTT.

V gene TRBV5-1 combines with J gene TRBJ2-5; 9 nucleotides align to TRBD1. CDR1 is SGHRS and CDR2 is YFSETQ in the germline V gene. The V and J ends lost 3 bases and 4 bases, in that order; junction bases with no gene match: 10. This CDR3 has 16 residues. Here the CDR3 DNA reads TGCGCCAGCAGCTGGGGGGGGACAGGGAACGGAGAGACCCAGTACTTC. It yields the protein CASSWGGTGNGETQYF.

This clonotype was seen at least ten times. The chain recombines TRBV6-1 with TRBJ1-3, with 7 bases that match TRBD1. J lost 1 base, V lost 6 bases, and 6 bases had no gene match. The CDR3 length is 15 residues. Per germline, CDR1 MNHNS and CDR2 SASEGT. CDR3 DNA: TGTGCCAGCAGAAGACAGGGCCAGTCTGGAAACACCATATATTTT. Translation gives CASRRQGQSGNTIYF.

V and J are TRBV4-1 and TRBJ1-5; D perhaps matches TRBD1 (6 bases). The CDR3 runs 16 residues. Germline CDR1 is MGHRA and CDR2 is YSYEKL. V was clipped by 2 bases and J by 6 bases, with 17 bases between them. In nucleotides, the CDR3 is TGCGCCAGCAGCCAATCTTTCCAGGGGAGGAGTCAGCCCCAGCATTTT. Translation: CASSQSFQGRSQPQHF.

This clonotype was recorded at least ten times. This chain uses TRBV6-1 with TRBJ1-1; D possibly corresponds to TRBD1 (6 bases). This CDR3 is 14 amino acids long. From germline, CDR1 is MNHNS and CDR2 SASEGT. The V and J ends lost 5 bases and 6 bases respectively, with 16 bases between them. The CDR3 here is CASSYGGRGAEAFF. The CDR3 nucleotides read TGTGCCAGCAGTTACGGGGGAAGGGGGGCTGAAGCTTTCTTT.

This clonotype was counted many times. The chain carries TRBV20-1 and TRBJ2-5, with D possibly being TRBD2 (5 bases). The V gene's germline CDR1 is DFQATT and CDR2 SNEGSKA (reference sequence). The CDR3 has 17 amino acids. V lost 5 bases, J lost 1 base, and 23 bases lay in between. CDR3 DNA: TGCAGTGCTGTGGACTGGACCCCCGCGAGTGTCCAAGAGACCCAGTACTTC. Protein product: CSAVDWTPASVQETQYF.